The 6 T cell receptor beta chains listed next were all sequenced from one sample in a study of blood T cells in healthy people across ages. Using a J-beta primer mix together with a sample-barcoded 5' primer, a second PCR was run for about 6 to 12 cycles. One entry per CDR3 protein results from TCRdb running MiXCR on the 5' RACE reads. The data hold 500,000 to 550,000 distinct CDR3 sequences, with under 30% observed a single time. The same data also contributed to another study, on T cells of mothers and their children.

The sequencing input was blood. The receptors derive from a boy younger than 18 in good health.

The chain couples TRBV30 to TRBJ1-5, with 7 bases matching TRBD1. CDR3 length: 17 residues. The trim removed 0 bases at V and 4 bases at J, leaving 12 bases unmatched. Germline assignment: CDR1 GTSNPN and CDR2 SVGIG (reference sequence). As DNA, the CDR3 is TGTGCCTGGAGTGTACTCGGGTCCGGGACAGATAATCAGCCCCAGCATTTT. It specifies CAWSVLGSGTDNQPQHF. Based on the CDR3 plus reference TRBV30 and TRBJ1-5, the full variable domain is SQTIHQWPATLVQPVGSPLSLECTVEGTSNPNLYWYRQAAGRGLQLLFYSVGIGQISSEVPQNLSASRPQDRQFILSSKKLLLSDSGFYLCAWSVLGSGTDNQPQHFGDGTRLSIL.

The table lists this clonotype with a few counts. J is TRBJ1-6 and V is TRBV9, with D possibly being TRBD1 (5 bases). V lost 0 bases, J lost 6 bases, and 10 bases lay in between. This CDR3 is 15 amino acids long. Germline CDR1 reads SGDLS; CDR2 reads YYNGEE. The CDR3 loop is CASSVGSGTNSPLHF. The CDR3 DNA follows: TGTGCCAGCAGCGTAGGGTCAGGGACTAATTCACCCCTCCACTTT.

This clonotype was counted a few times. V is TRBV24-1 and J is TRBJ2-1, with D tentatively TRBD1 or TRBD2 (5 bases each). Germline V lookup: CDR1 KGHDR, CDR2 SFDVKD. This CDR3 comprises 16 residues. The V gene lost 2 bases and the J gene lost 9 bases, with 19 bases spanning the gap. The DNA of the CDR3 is TGTGCCACCAGTGATTCTACAGGTCCCCGGGGCGCTGAGCAGTTCTTC. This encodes CATSDSTGPRGAEQFF.

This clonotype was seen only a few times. Here the CDR3 DNA reads TGTGCCAGCAGCTCCCCGTTGGGGATTGGCACAGATACGCAGTATTTT. Its protein is CASSSPLGIGTDTQYF. This sequence joins TRBV25-1 and TRBJ2-3, with no clear D. The CDR3 covers 16 residues. The V and J ends lost 6 bases and 1 base respectively, with 17 bases between them. CDR1 and CDR2 (germline): MGHDK, SYGVNS. Full variable domain (outside the CDR3, taken from reference TRBV25-1 and TRBJ2-3): EADIYQTPRYLVIGTGKKITLECSQTMGHDKMYWYQQDPGMELHLIHYSYGVNSTEKGDLSSESTVSRIRTEHFPLTLESARPSHTSQYLCASSSPLGIGTDTQYFGPGTRLTVL.

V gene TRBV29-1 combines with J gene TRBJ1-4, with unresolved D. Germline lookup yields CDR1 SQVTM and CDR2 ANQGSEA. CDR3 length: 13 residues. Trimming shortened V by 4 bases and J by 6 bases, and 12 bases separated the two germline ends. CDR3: CSVARTEDEKLFF. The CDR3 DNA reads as TGCAGCGTTGCGCGGACTGAAGATGAAAAACTGTTTTTT.

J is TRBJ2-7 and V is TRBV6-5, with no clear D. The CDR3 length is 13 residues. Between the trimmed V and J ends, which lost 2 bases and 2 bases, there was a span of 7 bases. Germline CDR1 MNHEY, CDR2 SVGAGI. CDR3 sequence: CASSYERAYEQYF. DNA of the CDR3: TGTGCCAGCAGTTACGAGAGAGCCTACGAGCAGTACTTC.